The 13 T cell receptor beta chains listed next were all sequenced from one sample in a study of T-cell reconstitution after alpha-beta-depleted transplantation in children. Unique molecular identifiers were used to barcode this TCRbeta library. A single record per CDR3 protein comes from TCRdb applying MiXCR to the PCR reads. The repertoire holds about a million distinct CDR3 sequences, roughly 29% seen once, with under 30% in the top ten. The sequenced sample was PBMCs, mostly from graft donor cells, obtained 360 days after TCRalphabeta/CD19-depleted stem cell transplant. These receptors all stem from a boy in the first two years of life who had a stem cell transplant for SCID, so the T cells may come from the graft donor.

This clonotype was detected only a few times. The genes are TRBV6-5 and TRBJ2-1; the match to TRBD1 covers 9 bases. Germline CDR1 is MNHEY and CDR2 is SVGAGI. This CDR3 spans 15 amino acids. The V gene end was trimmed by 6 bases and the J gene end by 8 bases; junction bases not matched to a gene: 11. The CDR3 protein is CASSPTGGSFDEQFF. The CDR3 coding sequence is TGTGCCAGCAGCCCCACAGGGGGCTCCTTCGATGAGCAGTTCTTC.

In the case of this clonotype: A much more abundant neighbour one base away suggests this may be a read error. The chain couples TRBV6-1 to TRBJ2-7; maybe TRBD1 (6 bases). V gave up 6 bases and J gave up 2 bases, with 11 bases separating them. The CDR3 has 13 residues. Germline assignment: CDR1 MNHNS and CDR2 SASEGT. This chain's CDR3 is CASRRDKTYEQYF. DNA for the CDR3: TGTGCCAGCAGGAGGGACAAGACCTACGAGCAGTACTTC.

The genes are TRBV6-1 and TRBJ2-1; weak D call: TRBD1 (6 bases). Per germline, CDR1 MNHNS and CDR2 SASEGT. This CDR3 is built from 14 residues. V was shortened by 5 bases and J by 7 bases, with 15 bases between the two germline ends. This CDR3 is CASSRPGHLNEQFF. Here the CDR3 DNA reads TGTGCCAGCAGTAGACCGGGACACCTAAATGAGCAGTTCTTC.

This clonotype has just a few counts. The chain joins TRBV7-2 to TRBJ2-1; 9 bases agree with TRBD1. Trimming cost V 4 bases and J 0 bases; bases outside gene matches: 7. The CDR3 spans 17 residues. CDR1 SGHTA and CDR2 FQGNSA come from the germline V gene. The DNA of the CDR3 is TGTGCCAGCAGCTCTTTCTGGGACAGGGACTCCTACAATGAGCAGTTCTTC. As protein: CASSSFWDRDSYNEQFF.

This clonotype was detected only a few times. In nucleotides, the CDR3 is TGCAGTGCTCCGACCCCGGGGGGGCGAAACGAGCAGTACTTC. Its protein product is CSAPTPGGRNEQYF. The chain links TRBV20-1 to TRBJ2-7; 8 bases fit TRBD2. The CDR3 consists of 14 residues. V dropped 5 bases and J dropped 5; count of bases not matched to a gene: 11. CDR1 and CDR2 (germline): DFQATT, SNEGSKA (reference sequence).

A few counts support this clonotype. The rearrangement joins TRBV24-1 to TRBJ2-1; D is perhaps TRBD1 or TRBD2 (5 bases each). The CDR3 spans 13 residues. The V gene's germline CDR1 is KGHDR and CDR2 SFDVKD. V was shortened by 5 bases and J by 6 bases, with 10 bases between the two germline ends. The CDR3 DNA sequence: TGTGCCACCAGTGGAGGGGTAGGCAATGAGCAGTTCTTC. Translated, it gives CATSGGVGNEQFF.

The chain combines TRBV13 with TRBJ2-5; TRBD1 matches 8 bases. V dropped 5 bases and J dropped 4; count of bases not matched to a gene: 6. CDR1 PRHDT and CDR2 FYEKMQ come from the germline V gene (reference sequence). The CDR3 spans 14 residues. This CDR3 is CASSHTDRGETQYF. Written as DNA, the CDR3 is TGTGCCAGCAGCCATACAGACAGGGGAGAGACCCAGTACTTC. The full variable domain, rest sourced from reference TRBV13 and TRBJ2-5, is AAGVIQSPRHLIKEKRETATLKCYPIPRHDTVYWYQQGPGQDPQFLISFYEKMQSDKGSIPDRFSAQQFSDYHSELNMSSLELGDSALYFCASSHTDRGETQYFGPGTRLLVL.

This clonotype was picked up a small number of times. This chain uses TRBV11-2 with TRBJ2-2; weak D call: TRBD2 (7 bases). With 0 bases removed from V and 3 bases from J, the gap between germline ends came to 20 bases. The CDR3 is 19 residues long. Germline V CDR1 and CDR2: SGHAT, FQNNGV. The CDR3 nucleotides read TGTGCCAGCAGCTTAGATCGAAGTGGGGGGGGGCCGTACACCGGGGAGCTGTTTTTT. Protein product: CASSLDRSGGGPYTGELFF.

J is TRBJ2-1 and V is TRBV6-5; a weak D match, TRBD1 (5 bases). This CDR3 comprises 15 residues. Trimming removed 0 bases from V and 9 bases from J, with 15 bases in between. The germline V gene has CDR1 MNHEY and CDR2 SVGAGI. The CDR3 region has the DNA TGTGCCAGCAGTTACTCGAAGTCAGGGTTCCGTGAGCAGTTCTTC. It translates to CASSYSKSGFREQFF.

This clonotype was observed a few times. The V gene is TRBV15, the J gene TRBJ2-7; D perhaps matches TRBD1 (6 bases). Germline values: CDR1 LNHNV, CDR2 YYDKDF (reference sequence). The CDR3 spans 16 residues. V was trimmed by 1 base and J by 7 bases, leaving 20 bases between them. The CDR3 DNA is TGTGCCACCAGCAGAGTAGGAGGAACAGGGTCGGGGGAGCAGTACTTC. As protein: CATSRVGGTGSGEQYF.

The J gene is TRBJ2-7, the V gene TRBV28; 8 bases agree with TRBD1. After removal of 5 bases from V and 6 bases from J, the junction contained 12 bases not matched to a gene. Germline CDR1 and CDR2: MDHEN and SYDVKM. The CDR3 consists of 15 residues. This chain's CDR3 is CASSVGQGGQREQYF. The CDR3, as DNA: TGTGCCAGCAGTGTCGGACAGGGTGGCCAACGCGAGCAGTACTTC. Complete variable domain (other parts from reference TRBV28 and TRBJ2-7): DVKVTQSSRYLVKRTGEKVFLECVQDMDHENMFWYRQDPGLGLRLIYFSYDVKMKEKGDIPEGYSVSREKKERFSLILESASTNQTSMYLCASSVGQGGQREQYFGPGTRLTVT.

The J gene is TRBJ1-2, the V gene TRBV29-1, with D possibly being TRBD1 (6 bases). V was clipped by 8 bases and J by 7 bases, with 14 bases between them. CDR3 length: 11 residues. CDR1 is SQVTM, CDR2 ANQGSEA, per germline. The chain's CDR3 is CSCTGKFGYTF. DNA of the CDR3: TGCAGCTGTACAGGGAAGTTTGGCTACACCTTC.

CDR3: CASSIQGGFRTEAFF. The CDR3 nucleotides are TGTGCCAGCAGTATACAGGGAGGGTTTCGCACTGAAGCTTTCTTT. This chain links TRBV27 with TRBJ1-1, with a possible D match to TRBD1 (6 bases). The CDR3 runs to 15 residues. CDR1 and CDR2 from the germline V gene are MNHEY and SMNVEV (reference sequence). V lost 5 bases, J lost 4 bases, and 17 bases lay in between.